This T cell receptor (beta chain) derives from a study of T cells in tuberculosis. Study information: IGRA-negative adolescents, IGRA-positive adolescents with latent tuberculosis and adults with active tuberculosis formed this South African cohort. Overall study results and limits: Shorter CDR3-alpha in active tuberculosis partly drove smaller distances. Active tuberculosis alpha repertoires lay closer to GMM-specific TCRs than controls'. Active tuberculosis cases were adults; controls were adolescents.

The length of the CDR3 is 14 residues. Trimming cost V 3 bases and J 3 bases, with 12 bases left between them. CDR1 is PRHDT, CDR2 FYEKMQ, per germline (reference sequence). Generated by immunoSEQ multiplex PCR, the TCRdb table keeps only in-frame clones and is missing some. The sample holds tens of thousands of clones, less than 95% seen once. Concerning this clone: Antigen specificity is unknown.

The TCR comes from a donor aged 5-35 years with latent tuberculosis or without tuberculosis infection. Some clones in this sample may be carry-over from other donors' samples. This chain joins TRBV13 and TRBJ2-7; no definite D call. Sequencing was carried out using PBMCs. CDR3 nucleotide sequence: TGTGCCAGCAGCTTCGTAGACAAGATCTACGAGCAGTACTTC. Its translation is CASSFVDKIYEQYF.